Below, 16 T cell receptor beta chains from the same sample are listed, as sequenced in a study of OX40 agonist ivuxolimab in advanced cancers. This table comes from immunoSEQ multiplex PCR, and its TCRdb copy is limited to in-frame clones, with some not included. The data hold tens of thousands of clones, with about 90% observed a single time. The sequenced sample was CD4+ or CD8+ T cells sorted from blood, obtained in a trial of the OX40 agonist ivuxolimab. The receptors come from an adult with an advanced solid tumor such as melanoma, head and neck, liver or kidney cancer.

This clone was seen once. The V gene is TRBV5-1, the J gene TRBJ1-1; 7 positions agree with TRBD1. The CDR3 consists of 16 residues. V shed 4 bases, J shed 2 bases, and the junction held 11 bases outside the gene matches. The germline V gene encodes CDR1 SGHRS and CDR2 YFSETQ. The CDR3 DNA reads as TGCGCCAGCAGCCCACGGACAGGCCTCCTCAACACTGAAGCTTTCTTT. Protein: CASSPRTGLLNTEAFF.

The V gene is TRBV27, the J gene TRBJ2-5; TRBD2 matches 16 bases. Per germline, CDR1 MNHEY and CDR2 SMNVEV (reference sequence). The CDR3 loop spans 21 amino acids. J was trimmed by 0 bases and V by 5 bases; bases with no gene match: 15. The CDR3 spells CASSPPGLAGGGGRNQETQYF. CDR3 DNA: TGTGCCAGCAGTCCCCCGGGACTAGCGGGAGGGGGGGGGAGAAACCAAGAGACCCAGTACTTC.

V is TRBV27 and J is TRBJ2-3; D uncertain. V shed 2 bases and J shed 2 bases, with 11 bases lying between them. Germline V lookup: CDR1 MNHEY, CDR2 SMNVEV (reference sequence). The CDR3 runs to 15 residues. The CDR3 spells CASSLSLRNTDTQYF. The CDR3, as DNA: TGTGCCAGCAGTTTAAGCCTCAGGAACACAGATACGCAGTATTTT.

The J gene is TRBJ2-3, the V gene TRBV7-5; TRBD1, the table's D call, was not compared with the DNA. TRBV7-5 is labeled a pseudogene. The CDR3 length is 17 residues. The chain's CDR3 is CVRSLIRGRERIDTQYF. CDR3 in DNA: TGTGTCAGAAGCTTAATCAGGGGGCGCGAGAGGATAGATACGCAGTATTTT.

This clone was seen more than once but under ten times. The chain couples TRBV28 to TRBJ1-3; D gene uncertain. V dropped 8 bases and J dropped 2 bases, with 10 bases sitting between them. This CDR3 spans 13 amino acids. Germline V gives CDR1 MDHEN, CDR2 SYDVKM. Here the CDR3 DNA reads TGTGCCAGCCGGGAGGGAGCTGGAAACACCATATATTTT. Residues: CASREGAGNTIYF.

The CDR3 DNA is TGCGCCAGCAGCCTATCCGGGACAGGGGGCGCGATGGCAAACTATGGCTACACCTTC. Protein: CASSLSGTGGAMANYGYTF. This chain connects TRBV5-1 to TRBJ1-2, with 12 bases that match TRBD1. Trimming took 4 bases from V and 2 from J; bases not matched to a gene: 15. This CDR3 comprises 19 residues. Germline V gives CDR1 SGHRS, CDR2 YFSETQ.

This chain connects TRBV4-1 to TRBJ2-7; 7 bases agree with TRBD2. CDR1 is MGHRA, CDR2 YSYEKL, per germline. The CDR3 is 14 amino acids. V shed 1 base and J 3 bases; nucleotides not matched to a gene: 3. CDR3 in amino acids: CASSQGGRFYEQYF. For the CDR3, the DNA is TGCGCCAGCAGCCAAGGCGGGAGATTCTACGAGCAGTACTTC.

The rearrangement links TRBV7-3 to TRBJ2-3, with TRBD2 as a possible D gene (6 bases). V shed 0 bases and J shed 3 bases, with 13 bases lying between them. Germline CDR1 reads SGHTA; CDR2 reads FQGTGA. The length of the CDR3 is 16 residues. DNA of the CDR3: TGTGCCAGCAGCTTAACCCCTAGCGTTGGGACAGATACGCAGTATTTT. It yields the protein CASSLTPSVGTDTQYF.

The J gene is TRBJ1-2, the V gene TRBV11-2, with D maybe TRBD1 (6 bases). V was cut by 2 bases and J by 4 bases, with 11 bases left in between. This CDR3 is 14 amino acids long. CDR1 is SGHAT, CDR2 FQNNGV, per germline. CDR3 nucleotides: TGTGCCAGCAGCTTATTACAGGGCAGCTATGGCTACACCTTC. Amino acid sequence: CASSLLQGSYGYTF.

The chain uses TRBV9 and TRBJ2-1; 9 bases match TRBD2. This CDR3 has 15 residues. From germline, CDR1 is SGDLS and CDR2 YYNGEE. V was clipped by 6 bases and J by 7 bases; unmatched bases: 11. The CDR3 DNA is TGTGCCAGCACCCAGGGACTAGCTTTCGGGAATGAGCAGTTCTTC. Amino acid sequence: CASTQGLAFGNEQFF. The full variable domain, with the rest looked up from reference TRBV9 and TRBJ2-1, is DSGVTQTPKHLITATGQRVTLRCSPRSGDLSVYWYQQSLDQGLQFLIQYYNGEERAKGNILERFSAQQFPDLHSELNLSSLELGDSALYFCASTQGLAFGNEQFFGPGTRLTVL.

This clone was found a few times. CDR3 in DNA: TGTGCCAGCAGCCCCCAAAATAGCGGCTCCTACAATGAGCAGTTCTTC. Amino acids: CASSPQNSGSYNEQFF. The J gene is TRBJ2-1, the V gene TRBV7-3; possibly TRBD2 for D (6 bases). V gave up 5 bases and J gave up 0 bases, with 14 bases separating them. The germline V gene has CDR1 SGHTA and CDR2 FQGTGA. The CDR3 extends over 16 amino acids.

The rearrangement joins TRBV7-3 to TRBJ2-1; 11 bases line up with TRBD2. The CDR3 length is 14 residues. CDR1 is SGHTA, CDR2 FQGTGA, per germline. The junction had 7 bases not matched to a gene; V was cut back by 8 bases and J by 7 bases. CDR3 DNA: TGTGCCAGCGGCCTAGCGGGAGGTAGTAATGAGCAGTTCTTC. It yields the protein CASGLAGGSNEQFF.

V and J are TRBV19 and TRBJ2-7, with TRBD1 identical over 7 bases. From germline, CDR1 is LNHDA and CDR2 SQIVND (reference sequence). CDR3 length equals 15 residues. The ends lost 7 bases at V and 0 bases at J; junction bases unmatched: 9. The CDR3 protein is CASKKGAEYSYEQYF. In DNA, the CDR3 is TGTGCCAGTAAGAAGGGGGCAGAGTACTCCTACGAGCAGTACTTC.

The V call is TRBV18, the J call TRBJ2-3; 11 positions agree with TRBD1. V was clipped by 3 bases and J by 1 base; unmatched bases: 3. Germline assignment: CDR1 KGHSH and CDR2 LQKENI. CDR3 length equals 16 residues. CDR3 residues: CASSPDRGLGTDTQYF. CDR3 DNA sequence: TGTGCCAGCTCACCGGACAGGGGGCTGGGCACAGATACGCAGTATTTT.

V and J are TRBV6-5 and TRBJ2-7; 8 positions match TRBD1. V gave up 6 bases and J gave up 1 base; unmatched junction bases: 8. Germline CDR1 and CDR2: MNHEY and SVGAGI. The CDR3 consists of 15 residues. The CDR3 protein is CASSRRRDRSYEQYF. Here the CDR3 DNA reads TGTGCCAGCAGCCGACGCCGGGACAGGTCCTACGAGCAGTACTTC.

The chain couples TRBV7-9 to TRBJ1-1, with TRBD1 matching 8 bases. The germline V gene encodes CDR1 SEHNR and CDR2 FQNEAQ (reference sequence). After removal of 4 bases from V and 0 bases from J, the junction contained 4 bases not matched to a gene. CDR3 length equals 15 residues. The CDR3 DNA is TGTGCCAGCAGCTCCAGGACAGGGCTGAACACTGAAGCTTTCTTT. Its protein is CASSSRTGLNTEAFF.